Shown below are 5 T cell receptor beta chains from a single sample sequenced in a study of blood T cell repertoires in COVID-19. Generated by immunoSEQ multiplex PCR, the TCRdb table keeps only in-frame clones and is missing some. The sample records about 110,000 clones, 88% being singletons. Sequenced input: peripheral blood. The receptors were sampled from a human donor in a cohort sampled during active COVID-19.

The chain's CDR3 is CASSEIVAANTGELFF. CDR3 in DNA: TGTGCCAGCAGTGAGATAGTAGCGGCGAACACCGGGGAGCTGTTTTTT. The chain links TRBV2 to TRBJ2-2, with a tentative D call TRBD2 (6 bases). This CDR3 has 16 residues. Trimming took 3 bases from V and 0 from J, leaving 11 bases between them. Germline CDR1 SNHLY, CDR2 FYNNEI.

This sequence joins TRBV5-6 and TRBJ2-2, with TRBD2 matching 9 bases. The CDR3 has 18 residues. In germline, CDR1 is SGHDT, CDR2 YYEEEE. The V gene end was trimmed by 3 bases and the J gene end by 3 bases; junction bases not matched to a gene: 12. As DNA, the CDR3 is TGTGCCAGCAGCTCCCAACTACTAGCGGGCGACTACACCGGGGAGCTGTTTTTT. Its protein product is CASSSQLLAGDYTGELFF. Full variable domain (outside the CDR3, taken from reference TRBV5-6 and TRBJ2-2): DAGVTQSPTHLIKTRGQQVTLRCSPKSGHDTVSWYQQALGQGPQFIFQYYEEEERQRGNFPDRFSGHQFPNYSSELNVNALLLGDSALYLCASSSQLLAGDYTGELFFGEGSRLTVL.

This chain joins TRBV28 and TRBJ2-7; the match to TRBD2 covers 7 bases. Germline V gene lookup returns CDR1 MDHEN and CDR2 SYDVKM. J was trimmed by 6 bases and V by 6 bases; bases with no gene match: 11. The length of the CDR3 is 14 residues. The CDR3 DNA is TGTGCCAGCAGGCGGTGGGGGGAGGGCGGCGAGCAGTACTTC. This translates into CASRRWGEGGEQYF.

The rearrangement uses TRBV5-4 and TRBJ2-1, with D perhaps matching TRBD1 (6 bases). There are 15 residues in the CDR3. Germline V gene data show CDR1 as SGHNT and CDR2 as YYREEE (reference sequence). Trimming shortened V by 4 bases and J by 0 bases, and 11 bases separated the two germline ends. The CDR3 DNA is TGTGCCAGCAGCCTAGGACAGCACTCCTACAATGAGCAGTTCTTC. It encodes CASSLGQHSYNEQFF.

The CDR3 DNA reads TGTGCCAGCACCCCCGGACCCGGGACAGGTTGGTTTGGGTACTTC. It is translated as CASTPGPGTGWFGYF. The chain employs TRBV7-8 and TRBJ2-7; TRBD1 matches 8 bases. The CDR3 extends over 15 amino acids. The V segment lost 7 bases and the J segment 12 bases; nucleotides outside the gene matches: 20. Germline V gene sequence: CDR1 SGHVS, CDR2 FQNEAQ. The full variable domain, its missing parts supplied by reference TRBV7-8 and TRBJ2-7, is GAGVSQSPRYKVAKRGQDVALRCDPISGHVSLFWYQQALGQGPEFLTYFQNEAQLDKSGLPSDRFFAERPEGSVSTLKIQRTQQEDSAVYLCASTPGPGTGWFGYFGPGTRLTVT.